This entry concerns a single T cell receptor beta chain. The specificity of this receptor is unknown. No clone much larger than this one lies a single base away; base qualities are absent. V is cut by 0 bases and J by 2 bases, and the space between the germline ends is 7 bases. The CDR3 covers 15 residues, taking in both the cysteine and the phenylalanine. Only the CDR3 DNA is retained, 45 bases long and in frame from the first base. Libraries were built with the immunoSEQ multiplex PCR assay. The table comes from immuneACCESS by way of TCRdb, which keeps in-frame sequences with V and J called. Part of the clones is missing from these tables; in studies checked, under half for an unresolved V gene and the rest for unknown reasons. The sample data list hundreds of thousands of clones, and around 89% of these were observed just once. The biggest ten clones account for around 0.01% of the sample. This entry is derived from a study of shared T cell receptors in the human thymus (dated by TCRdb to the early 2020s). Looking at the study overall: The study examined how the human thymus generates shared, self-reactive T-cell receptor alpha chains.

The sample also formed part of further work on human thymus T cells. The second study, in turn, reports: Donors were immunologically healthy infants undergoing open corrective cardiac surgery for congenital heart defects in Finland. The thymus tissue came from surgical resects taken out during corrective cardiac surgery. Both the thymic and the peripheral blood repertoires appeared to show biased V and J gene segment usage. The related research found that thymic TCR repertoires overlapped highly between unrelated individuals. The study characterized TCR alpha and beta repertoires from fewer than 10 infant thymus samples and a few related peripheral blood samples. Donor ages ranging from about 6 to 250 days were recorded, and five to seven male and a couple of female infants were included in the cohort. Thymocytes were freed from the tissue by mechanical means and kept at -70 degrees C as pellets of roughly 9-30 million cells. Genomic DNA was extracted from frozen cell pellets with a QIAsymphony instrument. Using the immunoSEQ multiplex PCR assay, the TCRB and TCRAD loci were amplified from a standardized quantity of quality-controlled genomic DNA. The amplicons spanned the V(D)J region and were long enough to cover the CDR3 and allow V and J genes to be identified. The amplicons were sequenced on an Illumina platform via the commercial immunoSEQ service. Corrections for primer bias and sequencing errors followed previously described methods, while TCRAD and TCRB definitions were based on the IMGT database. immunoSEQ Analyzer 3.0 and VDJTools were used for repertoire analysis, which covered basic statistics, V/J segment usage, diversity estimates, rarefaction and pairwise overlap. Chao1, ChaoE, Efron-Thisted, Shannon and inverse Simpson indices were used to estimate diversity, which was also estimated on datasets down-sampled to the smallest sample. Repertoire overlap was assessed by strict matching of CDR3 nucleotide sequence, V gene and J gene, and clustering was done by Jaccard-based multidimensional scaling. On average, thymus samples yielded approximately 780,000 unique TCRB clonotypes, whereas blood samples yielded some 85,000.

The sequencing sample was made of thymocytes. The sequence is built from TRBV23-1 and TRBJ2-2; the D gene cannot be resolved reliably. TRBV23-1 is labeled an ORF, and its function is uncertain. The sequence was collected from a boy under two years old with a congenital heart defect. Donor details come from another sample of the same person, matched by shared clones. CDR3 sequence: CASSQSGFNTGELFF. The base sequence is TGCGCCAGCAGTCAATCTGGCTTTAACACCGGGGAGCTGTTTTTT.